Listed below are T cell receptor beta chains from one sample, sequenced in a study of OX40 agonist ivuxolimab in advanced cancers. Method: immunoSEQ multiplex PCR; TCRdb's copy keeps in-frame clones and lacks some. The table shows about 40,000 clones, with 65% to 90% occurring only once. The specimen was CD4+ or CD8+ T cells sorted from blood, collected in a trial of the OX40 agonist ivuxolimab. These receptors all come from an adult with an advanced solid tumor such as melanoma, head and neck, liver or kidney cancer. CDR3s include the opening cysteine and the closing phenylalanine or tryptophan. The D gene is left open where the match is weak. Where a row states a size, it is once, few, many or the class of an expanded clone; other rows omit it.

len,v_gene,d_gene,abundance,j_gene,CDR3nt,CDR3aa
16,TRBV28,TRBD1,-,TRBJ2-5,TGTGCCAGCAGACTGGGACAGGGGGTATCAGGGGAGACCCAGTACTTC,CASRLGQGVSGETQYF
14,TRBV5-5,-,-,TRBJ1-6,TGTGCCAGCAGTTTTGGGGTGGGTGGATCACCCCTCCACTTT,CASSFGVGGSPLHF
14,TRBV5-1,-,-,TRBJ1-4,TGCGCCAGCAGCCGGCTTTTGGCGAATGAAAAACTGTTTTTT,CASSRLLANEKLFF
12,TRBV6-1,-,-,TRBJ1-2,TGTGCCAGCAGTGAAGACCTTAGAAGCTACACCTTC,CASSEDLRSYTF
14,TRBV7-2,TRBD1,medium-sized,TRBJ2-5,TGTGCCAGCAGCTCGACAGGGCGGAAAGAGACCCAGTACTTC,CASSSTGRKETQYF
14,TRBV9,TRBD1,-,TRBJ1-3,TGTGCCAGCAGCGTAGGCCACAGGGGACACACCATATATTTT,CASSVGHRGHTIYF
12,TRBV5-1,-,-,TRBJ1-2,TGCGCCAGCAGCTTGTGGGGTTATGGCTACACCTTC,CASSLWGYGYTF
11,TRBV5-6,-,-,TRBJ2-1,TGTGCCAGCAGCCAGGACAATGAGCAGTTCTTC,CASSQDNEQFF
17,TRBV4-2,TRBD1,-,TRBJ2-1,TGTGCCAGCAGTCGATGGCCAGACAGGGATATCCACAATGAGCAGTTCTTC,CASSRWPDRDIHNEQFF
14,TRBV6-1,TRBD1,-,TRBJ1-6,TGTGCCACCAAGCCGGGACAGACTAATTCACCCCTCCACTTT,CATKPGQTNSPLHF
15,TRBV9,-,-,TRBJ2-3,TGTGCCAGCAGCGTAGTTGGTAGCACCGCAGATACGCAGTATTTT,CASSVVGSTADTQYF
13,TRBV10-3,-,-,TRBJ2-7,TGTGCCATCAGAGAGGACAGACTCTACGAGCAGTACTTC,CAIREDRLYEQYF
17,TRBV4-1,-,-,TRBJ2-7,TGCGCCAGCAGCCAAGTGGCGGTTAGTAGGAGCTCCTACGAGCAGTACTTC,CASSQVAVSRSSYEQYF
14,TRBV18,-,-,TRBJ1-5,TGTGCCAGCTCACGGCCGGGAGGGGCTCAGCCCCAGCATTTT,CASSRPGGAQPQHF
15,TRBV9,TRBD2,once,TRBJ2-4,TGTGCCAGCAGCGTAGCCGATAGCGGGGGAAACATTCAGTACTTC,CASSVADSGGNIQYF
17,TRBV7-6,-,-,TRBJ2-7,TGTGCCAGCAGCTGGGGAGGGAAACAGGGGATCTCCTACGAGCAGTACTTC,CASSWGGKQGISYEQYF
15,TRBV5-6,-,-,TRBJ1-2,TGTGCCAGCAGGGGAGAAGGGCCATTAAACTATGGCTACACCTTC,CASRGEGPLNYGYTF
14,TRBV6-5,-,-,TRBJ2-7,TGTGCCAGCAGTCCAGGGCGGTTCCCCTACGAGCAGTACTTC,CASSPGRFPYEQYF
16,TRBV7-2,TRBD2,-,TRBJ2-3,TGTGCCAGCAGCTTAGTCGCGGGGGGGTACACAGATACGCAGTATTTT,CASSLVAGGYTDTQYF
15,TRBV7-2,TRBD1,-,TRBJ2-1,TGTGCCAGCAGCTTTCTAGGGACAGGGAAAAATGAGCAGTTCTTC,CASSFLGTGKNEQFF
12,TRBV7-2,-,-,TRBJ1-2,TGTGCCAGCTACAGTATGGACTATGGCTACACCTTC,CASYSMDYGYTF
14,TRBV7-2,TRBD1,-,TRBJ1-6,TGTGCCAGCAGCTCAACAGGGGAGGGATCACCCCTCCACTTT,CASSSTGEGSPLHF
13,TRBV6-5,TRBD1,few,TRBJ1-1,TGTGCCAGCAGTTCAGGGGGCAACACTGAAGCTTTCTTT,CASSSGGNTEAFF
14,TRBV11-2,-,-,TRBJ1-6,TGTGCCAGCAGCTTAAACAGGGTCAATTCACCCCTCCACTTT,CASSLNRVNSPLHF
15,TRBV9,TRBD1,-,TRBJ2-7,TGTGCCAGCAGCGGGGGACAGGCGAGCTCCTACGAGCAGTACTTC,CASSGGQASSYEQYF
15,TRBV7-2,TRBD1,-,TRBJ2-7,TGTGCCAGCAGCTTAACCCCCGGGACAGCCTACGAGCAGTACTTC,CASSLTPGTAYEQYF
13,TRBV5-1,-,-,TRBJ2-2,TGCGCCAGCAGAGGGTTAGCCACCGGGGAGCTGTTTTTT,CASRGLATGELFF
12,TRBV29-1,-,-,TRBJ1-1,TGCAGCGTTGGGGGAAGAGGCGCTGAAGCTTTCTTT,CSVGGRGAEAFF
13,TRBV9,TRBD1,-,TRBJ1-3,TGTGCCAGCAGCCAACGGGGACAGGGGGCTTTATATTTT,CASSQRGQGALYF
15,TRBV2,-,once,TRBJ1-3,TGTGCCAGCACCAAAAGCTCGATCTCTGGAAACACCATATATTTT,CASTKSSISGNTIYF
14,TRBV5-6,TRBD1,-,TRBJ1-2,TGTGCCAGCAGCTCGGACAGGGGGCAGGTTGGCTACACCTTC,CASSSDRGQVGYTF
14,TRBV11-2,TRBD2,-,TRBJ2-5,TGTGCCAGCAGCTTTAATAGCGGGGGGGAGACCCAGTACTTC,CASSFNSGGETQYF
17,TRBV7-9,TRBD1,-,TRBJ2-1,TGTGCCAGCAGCACCCGGTCCGGGACAGGGGGCCCCAATGAGCAGTTCTTC,CASSTRSGTGGPNEQFF
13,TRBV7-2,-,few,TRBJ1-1,TGTGCCAGCAGCCTTTCAAGGAAGGTTGAAGCTTTCTTT,CASSLSRKVEAFF
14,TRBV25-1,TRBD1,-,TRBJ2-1,TGTGCCAGCAGTGCCTACAGGGGGTACAATGAGCAGTTCTTC,CASSAYRGYNEQFF
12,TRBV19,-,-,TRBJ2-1,TGTGCCAGTAGGGTTAGAGGGGGGGAGCAGTTCTTC,CASRVRGGEQFF
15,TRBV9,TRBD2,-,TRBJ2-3,TGTGCCAGCAGTCTGGGACTAGCTGGGCCAGATACGCAGTATTTT,CASSLGLAGPDTQYF
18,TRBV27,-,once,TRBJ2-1,TGTGCCAGCAGCCACGCCCCAGGTGGAGAGAGCTCCTACAATGAGCAGTTCTTC,CASSHAPGGESSYNEQFF
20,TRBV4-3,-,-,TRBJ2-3,TGCGCCAGCAGCCAGGCCGGGGGAAGGGGGACACGCACTAGCACAGATACGCAGTATTTT,CASSQAGGRGTRTSTDTQYF
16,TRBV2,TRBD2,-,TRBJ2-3,TGTGCCAGCAGTGAAGTTAGCGGGTTAATCACAGATACGCAGTATTTT,CASSEVSGLITDTQYF
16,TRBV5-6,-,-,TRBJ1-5,TGTGCCAGCAGCCACCGGGACAACGAAGGGTATCAGCCCCAGCATTTT,CASSHRDNEGYQPQHF
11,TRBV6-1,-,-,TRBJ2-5,TGTGCCAGCAGTTTAAGAGAGACCCAGTACTTC,CASSLRETQYF
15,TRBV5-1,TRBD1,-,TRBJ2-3,TGCGCCAGCAGCCAGGACAGGGGGGCTACAGATACGCAGTATTTT,CASSQDRGATDTQYF
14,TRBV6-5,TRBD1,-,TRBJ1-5,TGTGCCAGCAGTTACGGGACAGGGGGCCAGCCCCAGCATTTT,CASSYGTGGQPQHF
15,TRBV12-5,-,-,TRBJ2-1,TGTGCTAGTGGTTGGGGTCAGACAGGAAACAATGAGCAGTTCTTC,CASGWGQTGNNEQFF